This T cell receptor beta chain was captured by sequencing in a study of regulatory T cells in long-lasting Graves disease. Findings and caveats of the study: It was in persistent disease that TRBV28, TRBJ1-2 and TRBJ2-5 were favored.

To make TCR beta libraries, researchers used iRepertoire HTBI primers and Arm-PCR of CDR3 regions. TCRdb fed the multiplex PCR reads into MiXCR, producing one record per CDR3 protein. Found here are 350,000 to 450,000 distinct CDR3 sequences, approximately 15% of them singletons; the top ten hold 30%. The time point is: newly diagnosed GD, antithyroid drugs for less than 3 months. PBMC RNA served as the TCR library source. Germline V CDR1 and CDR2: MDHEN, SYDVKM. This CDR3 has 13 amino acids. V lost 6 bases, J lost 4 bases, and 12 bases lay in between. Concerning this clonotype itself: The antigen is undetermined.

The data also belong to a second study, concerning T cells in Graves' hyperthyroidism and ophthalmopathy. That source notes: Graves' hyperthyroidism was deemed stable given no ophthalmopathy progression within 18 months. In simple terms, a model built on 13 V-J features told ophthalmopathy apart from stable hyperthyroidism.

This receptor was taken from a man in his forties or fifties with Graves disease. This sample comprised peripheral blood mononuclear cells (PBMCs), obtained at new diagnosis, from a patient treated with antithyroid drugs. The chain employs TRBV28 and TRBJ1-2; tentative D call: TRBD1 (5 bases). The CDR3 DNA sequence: TGTGCCAGCAGCCGACAGATAGTCTATGGCTACACCTTC. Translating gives CASSRQIVYGYTF.